Below, one TCR beta chain is given with its context. The antigen is unknown. The data stem from a study of vaccination and CD4 T cells after COVID-19. Overall study context: Ranging from 14 to 241, the interval between dose two and post-vaccine sampling had a median of roughly 2.5 months.

Oncomine TCR Beta short-read sequencing was applied to DNA from cultured CD4+ T cells. Investigators obtained genomic DNA by extraction from cultured CD4+ T cells. TCRdb re-called the PCR reads through MiXCR, storing one row per CDR3 protein. Of more than 12,000 distinct CDR3 sequences in the sample, about 55% were seen once. Overall study findings and caveats: Nearly all convalescent vaccine-specific clones, 304 of 307, recognized only SARS-CoV-2 spike.

The treatment here: roughly ten-day PBMC culture with coronavirus spike peptide pools or control peptides (ViraFEST assay). The receptor comes from a human donor who had recovered from COVID-19. The sample consisted of CD4+ T cells from blood, cultured in vitro, taken before SARS-CoV-2 vaccination.

The CDR3 DNA sequence: TGTGCCAGCCATCCTACTGGGCAGGGCGTCACTGAAGCTTTCTTT. Translated: CASHPTGQGVTEAFF. V and J are TRBV11-2 and TRBJ1-1; D possibly corresponds to TRBD1 (5 bases). The ends were cut back, 8 bases at V and 4 bases at J, with 20 bases in the middle. The CDR3 consists of 15 residues. Per germline, CDR1 SGHAT and CDR2 FQNNGV.